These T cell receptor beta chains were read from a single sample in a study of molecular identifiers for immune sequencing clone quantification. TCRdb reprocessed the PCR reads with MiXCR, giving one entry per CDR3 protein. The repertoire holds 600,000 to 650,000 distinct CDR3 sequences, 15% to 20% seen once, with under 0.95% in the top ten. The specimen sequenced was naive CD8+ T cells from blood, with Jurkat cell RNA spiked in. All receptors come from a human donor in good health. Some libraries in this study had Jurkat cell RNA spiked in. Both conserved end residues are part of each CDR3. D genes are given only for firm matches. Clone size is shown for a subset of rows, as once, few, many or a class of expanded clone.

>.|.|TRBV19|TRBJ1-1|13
TGTGCCAGTAGTATTCTCTATAACACTGAAGCTTTCTTT
CASSILYNTEAFF
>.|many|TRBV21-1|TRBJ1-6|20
TGTGCCAGCAGCAAATCTCCGGGGGCCTCTTCCAGCTCCTATAATTCACCCCTCCACTTT
CASSKSPGASSSSYNSPLHF
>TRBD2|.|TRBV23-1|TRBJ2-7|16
TGCGCCAGCAGTCAACTATCCGCGGGAGGGGGCTACGAGCAGTACTTC
CASSQLSAGGGYEQYF
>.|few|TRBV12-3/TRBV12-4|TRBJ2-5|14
TGTGCCAGCAGTCCTTGGGGAGTCCAAGAGACCCAGTACTTC
CASSPWGVQETQYF
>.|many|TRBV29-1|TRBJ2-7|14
TGCAGCGTTGAGGGGGTAGGGGAAGCATACGAGCAGTACTTC
CSVEGVGEAYEQYF
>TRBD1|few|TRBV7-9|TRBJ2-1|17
TGTGCCAGCAGCTCAGACAGGACAGGGAGCTCCTACAATGAGCAGTTCTTC
CASSSDRTGSSYNEQFF
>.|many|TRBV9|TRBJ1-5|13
TGTGCCAGCAGTGTGGGTAGCAATCAGCCCCAGCATTTT
CASSVGSNQPQHF
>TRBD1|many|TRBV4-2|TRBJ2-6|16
TGTGCCAGCAGCCAAGGACAGGGGGTCGGGGCCAACGTCCTGACTTTC
CASSQGQGVGANVLTF
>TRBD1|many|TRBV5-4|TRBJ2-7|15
TGTGCCAGCAGTTCCCCGGGACAGGGAGACTACGAGCAGTACTTC
CASSSPGQGDYEQYF
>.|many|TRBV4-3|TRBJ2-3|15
TGCGCCAGCAGCCAAGACCCCTGGGGGACAGATACGCAGTATTTT
CASSQDPWGTDTQYF
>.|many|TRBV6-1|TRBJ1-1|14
TGTGCCAGCAGTGAAGCAAGGGGACAACTTGAAGCTTTCTTT
CASSEARGQLEAFF
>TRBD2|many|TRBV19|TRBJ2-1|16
TGTGCCAGTAGTCCGACTAGCGGGGGGTCCTACAATGAGCAGTTCTTC
CASSPTSGGSYNEQFF
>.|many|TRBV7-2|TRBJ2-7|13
TGTGCCAGCAGCCCACTGACAGATTACGAGCAGTACTTC
CASSPLTDYEQYF
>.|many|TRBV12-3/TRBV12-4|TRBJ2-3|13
TGTGCCAGCCGAGTGGGACGAACAGATACGCAGTGTTTT
CASRVGRTDTQCF
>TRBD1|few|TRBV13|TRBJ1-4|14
TGTGCCAGCAGCGAAGGACAGGGAAATACAAAACTGTTTTTT
CASSEGQGNTKLFF
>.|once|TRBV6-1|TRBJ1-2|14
TGTGCCAGCAAGATGGACGGAAGCAACTATGGCTACGCCTTC
CASKMDGSNYGYAF
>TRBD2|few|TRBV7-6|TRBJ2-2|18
TGTGCCAGCAGCTTAGCACTAGCGGGGGGAAAAAACACCGGGGAGCTGTTTTTT
CASSLALAGGKNTGELFF
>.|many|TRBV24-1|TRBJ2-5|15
TGTGCCACCAGCCAGCGGTCGGACGACCAAGAGACCCAGTACTTC
CATSQRSDDQETQYF
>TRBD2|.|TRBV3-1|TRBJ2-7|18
TGTGCCAGCAGCCAAGTATTGCCTCTAGCGGGGGGCTCCTACGAGCAGTACTTC
CASSQVLPLAGGSYEQYF
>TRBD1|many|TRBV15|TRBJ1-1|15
TGTGCCACCAGCATTAGGGGACAGCAGAACACTGAAGCTTTCTTT
CATSIRGQQNTEAFF
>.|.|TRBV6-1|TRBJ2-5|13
TGTGCCAGCAGTGATTCGACATCTTGGACCCAGTACTTC
CASSDSTSWTQYF
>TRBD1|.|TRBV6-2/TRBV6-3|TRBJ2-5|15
TGTGCCAGCAGTTACCCCAGGGGGCTGCAAGATACCCAGTACTTC
CASSYPRGLQDTQYF
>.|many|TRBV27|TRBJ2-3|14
TGTGCCAGCAGTTTATCTCAAGTGGGGGATACGCAGTATTTT
CASSLSQVGDTQYF
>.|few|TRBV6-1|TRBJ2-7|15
TGTGCCAGCAGTGAACGCAGGGGCCCTCGATACGAGCAGTACTTC
CASSERRGPRYEQYF
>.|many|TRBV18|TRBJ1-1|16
TGTGCCAGCTCACCCCCCGGATGGCAGTTGAACACTGAAGCTTTCTTT
CASSPPGWQLNTEAFF
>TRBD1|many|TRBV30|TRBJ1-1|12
TGTGCCTGGTGGGACAGTTTAACTGAAGCTTTCTTT
CAWWDSLTEAFF
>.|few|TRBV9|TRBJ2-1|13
TGTGCCAGCAGCGTATTCGCATCCGATGAGCAGTTCTTC
CASSVFASDEQFF
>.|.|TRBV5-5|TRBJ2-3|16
TGTGCCAGCAGCTCCCTTGTTTTTGCTAGCACAGATACGCAGTATTTT
CASSSLVFASTDTQYF
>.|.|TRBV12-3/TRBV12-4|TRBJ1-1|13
TGTGCCAGCAGTTTCGGCCTGAACACTGTAGCTTTCTTT
CASSFGLNTVAFF
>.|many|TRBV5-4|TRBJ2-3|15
TGTGCCAGCAGCACAGGGACAACTAGCACAGATACGCAGTATTTT
CASSTGTTSTDTQYF
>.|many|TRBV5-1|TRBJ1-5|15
TGCGCCAGCAGCTTAGACCCGACAAGTAATCAGCCCCAGCATTTT
CASSLDPTSNQPQHF
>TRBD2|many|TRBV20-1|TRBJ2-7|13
TGCAGTGCTAGATTCCGCGGGGGGTACGAGCAGTACTTC
CSARFRGGYEQYF
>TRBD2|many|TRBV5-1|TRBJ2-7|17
TGCGCCAGCAGCCCGGGACTAGCGGGAAAGAGGCCCAACGAGCAGTACTTC
CASSPGLAGKRPNEQYF
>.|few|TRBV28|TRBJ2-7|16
TGTGCCAGCAGTTATGCCCGAGGGATGGGGCCCTACGAGCAGTACTTC
CASSYARGMGPYEQYF
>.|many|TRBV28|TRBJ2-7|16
TGTGCCAGCGGACTAAGGACCCATACGGAGGGGGACGAGCAGTACTTC
CASGLRTHTEGDEQYF
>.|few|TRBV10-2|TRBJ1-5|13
TGCGCCAGCAGGGTGGCGACTGATCAGCCCCAGCATTTT
CASRVATDQPQHF
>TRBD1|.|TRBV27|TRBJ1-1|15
TGTGCCAGCAGTTACAGGGGAGAACCGAACACTGAAGCTTTCTTT
CASSYRGEPNTEAFF
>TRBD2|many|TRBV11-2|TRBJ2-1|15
TGTGCCAGCAGCCTAGAGCGGGGGATAGTTAATGAGCAGTTCTTC
CASSLERGIVNEQFF
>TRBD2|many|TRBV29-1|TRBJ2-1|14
TGCAGCGTTGAAGCTAGCGGGAGTTACAATGAGCAGTTCTTC
CSVEASGSYNEQFF
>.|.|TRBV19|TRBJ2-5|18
TGTGCCAGTAGTACGCTCCTAACGCCGGGCACCGAGACAGAGACCCAGTACTTC
CASSTLLTPGTETETQYF
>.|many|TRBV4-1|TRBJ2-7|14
TGCGCCAGCAGCCAAGTCCCGAGGGACTACGAGCAGTACTTC
CASSQVPRDYEQYF
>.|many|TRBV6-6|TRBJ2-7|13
TGTGCCAGCAGTTCCGGGATCCAGTACGAGCAGTACTTC
CASSSGIQYEQYF
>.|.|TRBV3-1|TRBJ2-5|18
TGTGCCAGCAGCCAAGTTAGAGGGGATCTACTGAGAAAAGAGACCCAGTACTTC
CASSQVRGDLLRKETQYF
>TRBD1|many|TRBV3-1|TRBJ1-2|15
TGTGCCAGCAGCCAAGACCTAGGACAGGGAGCTGGCTACACCTTC
CASSQDLGQGAGYTF
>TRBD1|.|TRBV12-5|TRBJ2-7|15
TGTGCTAGTGGTCTTCCGGGACAGGGGGCCTACGAGCAGTACTTC
CASGLPGQGAYEQYF
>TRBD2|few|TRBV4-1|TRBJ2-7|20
TGCGCCAGCAGCCAAGATTCGAGACGGATAGCGGGCTGGAGCTCCTACGAGCAGTACTTC
CASSQDSRRIAGWSSYEQYF
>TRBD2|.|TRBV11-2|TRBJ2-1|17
TGTGCCAGCAGCCCGAGACTAGCGGGAGACATAGACAATGAGCAGTTCTTC
CASSPRLAGDIDNEQFF
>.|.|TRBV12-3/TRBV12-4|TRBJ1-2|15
TGTGCCAGCAGTTTATTCCCCAGGTTGGGCTATGGCTACACCTTC
CASSLFPRLGYGYTF
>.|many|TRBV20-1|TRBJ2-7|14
TGCAGTGCTAGAGTTATGAGACAAGGCTACGAGCAGTACTTC
CSARVMRQGYEQYF
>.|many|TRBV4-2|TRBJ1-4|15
TGTGCCAGCAGCCAAGGGGGCCAGTACGACGAAAAACTGTTTTTT
CASSQGGQYDEKLFF
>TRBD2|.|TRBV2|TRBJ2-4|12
TGTGCCAGCAGTGAGGGCGGGAGCATTCAGTACTTC
CASSEGGSIQYF
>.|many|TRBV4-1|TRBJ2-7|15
TGCGCCAGCAGCGAAGCGGTTGCGGGCTCCTACGAGCAGTACTTC
CASSEAVAGSYEQYF